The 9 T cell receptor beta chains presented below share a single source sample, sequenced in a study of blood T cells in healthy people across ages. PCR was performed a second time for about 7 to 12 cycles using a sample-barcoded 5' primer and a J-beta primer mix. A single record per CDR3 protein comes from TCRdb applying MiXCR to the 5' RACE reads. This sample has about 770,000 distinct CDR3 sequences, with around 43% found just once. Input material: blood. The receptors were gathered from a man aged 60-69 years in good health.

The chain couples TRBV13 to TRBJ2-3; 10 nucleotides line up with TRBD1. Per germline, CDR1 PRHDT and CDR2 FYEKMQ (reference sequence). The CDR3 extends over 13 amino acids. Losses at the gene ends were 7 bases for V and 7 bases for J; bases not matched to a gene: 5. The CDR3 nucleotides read TGTGCCAGCAACCGGGACAGGGGAAATACGCAGTATTTT. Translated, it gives CASNRDRGNTQYF. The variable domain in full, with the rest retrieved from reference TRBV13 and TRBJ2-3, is AAGVIQSPRHLIKEKRETATLKCYPIPRHDTVYWYQQGPGQDPQFLISFYEKMQSDKGSIPDRFSAQQFSDYHSELNMSSLELGDSALYFCASNRDRGNTQYFGPGTRLTVL.

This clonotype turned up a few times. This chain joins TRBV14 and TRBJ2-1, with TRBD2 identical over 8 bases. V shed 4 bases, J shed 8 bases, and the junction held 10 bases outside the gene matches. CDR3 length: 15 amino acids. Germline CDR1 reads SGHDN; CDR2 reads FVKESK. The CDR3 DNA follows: TGTGCCAGCAGCCTAGGGACTAGTCATAAGGATGAGCAGTTCTTC. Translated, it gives CASSLGTSHKDEQFF.

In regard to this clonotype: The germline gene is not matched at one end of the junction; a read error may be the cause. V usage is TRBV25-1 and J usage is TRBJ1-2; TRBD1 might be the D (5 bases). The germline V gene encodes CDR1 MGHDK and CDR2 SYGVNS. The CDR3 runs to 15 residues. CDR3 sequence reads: CASSEFGGSSYGCTF. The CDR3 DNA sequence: TGTGCCAGCAGTGAATTTGGGGGTTCGAGCTATGGCTGCACCTTC.

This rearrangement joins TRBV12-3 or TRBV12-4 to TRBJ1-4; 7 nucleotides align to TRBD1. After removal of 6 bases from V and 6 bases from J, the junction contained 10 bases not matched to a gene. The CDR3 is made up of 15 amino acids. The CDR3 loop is CASRKKTGQDEKLFF. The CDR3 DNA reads TGTGCCAGCAGGAAGAAGACAGGGCAAGATGAAAAACTGTTTTTT.

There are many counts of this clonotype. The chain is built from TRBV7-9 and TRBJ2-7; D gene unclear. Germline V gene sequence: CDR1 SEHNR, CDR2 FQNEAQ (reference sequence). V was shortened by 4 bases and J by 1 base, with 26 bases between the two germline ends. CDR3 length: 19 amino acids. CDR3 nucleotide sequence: TGTGCCAGCAGCTCTAACCAAATTACGGAACTGGACCGATCCTACGAGCAGTACTTC. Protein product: CASSSNQITELDRSYEQYF.

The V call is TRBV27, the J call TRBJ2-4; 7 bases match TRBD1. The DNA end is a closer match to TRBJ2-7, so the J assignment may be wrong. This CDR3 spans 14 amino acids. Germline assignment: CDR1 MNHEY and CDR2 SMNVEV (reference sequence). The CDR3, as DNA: TGTGCCAGCAGAATTAATCTACAGGGGCGCGAGCAGTACTTC. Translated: CASRINLQGREQYF.

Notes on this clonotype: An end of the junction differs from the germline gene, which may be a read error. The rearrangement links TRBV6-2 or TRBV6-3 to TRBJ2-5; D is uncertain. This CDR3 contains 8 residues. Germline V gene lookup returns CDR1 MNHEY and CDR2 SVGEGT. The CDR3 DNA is TGCCGCGTCGGGACCCAGTACTTC. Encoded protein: CRVGTQYF.

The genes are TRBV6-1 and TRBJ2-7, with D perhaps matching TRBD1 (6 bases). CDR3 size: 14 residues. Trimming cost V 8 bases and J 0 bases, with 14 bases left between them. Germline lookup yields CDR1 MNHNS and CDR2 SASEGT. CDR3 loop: CASYPRGSSYEQYF. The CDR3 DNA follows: TGTGCCAGCTATCCTAGGGGGAGCTCCTACGAGCAGTACTTC.

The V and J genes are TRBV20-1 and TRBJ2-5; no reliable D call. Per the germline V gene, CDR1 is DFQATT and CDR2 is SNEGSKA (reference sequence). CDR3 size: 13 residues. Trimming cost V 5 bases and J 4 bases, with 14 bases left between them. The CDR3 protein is CSARKWVSETQYF. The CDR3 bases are TGCAGTGCTCGTAAATGGGTCTCAGAGACCCAGTACTTC.